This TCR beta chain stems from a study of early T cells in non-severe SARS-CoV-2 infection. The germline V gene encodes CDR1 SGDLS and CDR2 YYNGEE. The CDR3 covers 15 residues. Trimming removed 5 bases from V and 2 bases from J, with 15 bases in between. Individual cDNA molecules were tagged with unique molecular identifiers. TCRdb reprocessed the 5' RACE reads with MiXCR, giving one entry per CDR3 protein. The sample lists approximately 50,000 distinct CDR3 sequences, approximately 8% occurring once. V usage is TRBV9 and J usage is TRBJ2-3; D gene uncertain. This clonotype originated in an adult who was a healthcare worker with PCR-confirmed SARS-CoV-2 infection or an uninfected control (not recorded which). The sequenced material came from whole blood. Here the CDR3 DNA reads TGTGCCAGCAGTACTGTGGGCCACTCCACAGATACGCAGTATTTT. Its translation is CASSTVGHSTDTQYF. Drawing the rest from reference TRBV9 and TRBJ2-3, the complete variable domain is DSGVTQTPKHLITATGQRVTLRCSPRSGDLSVYWYQQSLDQGLQFLIQYYNGEERAKGNILERFSAQQFPDLHSELNLSSLELGDSALYFCASSTVGHSTDTQYFGPGTRLTVL.